A single sample is the source of the 31 T cell receptor beta chains below, sequenced in a study of CD8 T cells in Susac syndrome (dated 2019 in TCRdb). The library relied on the immunoSEQ multiplex PCR assay. RNA was extracted with the RNeasy kit and roughly 0.5 to 1 ug was reverse transcribed using random hexamers. TCRdb reanalyzed the raw reads on its own, using fastp at Q25 for trimming and MiXCR for clone calling, and kept in-frame beta chains. Every entry covers one CDR3 protein and lists the most common genes and DNA from its rows. The sample has about 190,000 distinct CDR3 sequences on record, 95% of them singletons. The ten largest clones take up around 0.16% of the sample. Sequenced input: CD8+ T cells from PBMCs. The origin of the receptors is a human donor with Susac syndrome.

The rearrangement uses TRBV11-2 and TRBJ2-1, with TRBD1 identical over 7 bases. Per the germline V gene, CDR1 is SGHAT and CDR2 is FQNNGV. V lost 4 bases and J lost 8; bases outside the gene matches: 17. The CDR3 is made up of 17 amino acids. DNA of the CDR3: TGTGCCAGCAGCTCACCAATTGTACAGGGGATCCTCGATGAGCAGTTCTTC. This codes for CASSSPIVQGILDEQFF.

The chain joins TRBV3-1 to TRBJ2-3, with TRBD2 identical over 12 bases. Trimming removed 3 bases from V and 3 bases from J; junction bases left unmatched: 4. This CDR3 has 16 residues. The germline V gene has CDR1 LGHDT and CDR2 YNNKEL (reference sequence). The CDR3, as DNA: TGTGCCAGCAGCCACAGACTAGCGGGGGAGACAGATACGCAGTATTTT. This gives the protein CASSHRLAGETDTQYF.

The chain joins TRBV20-1 to TRBJ1-2; no clear D gene. CDR3 length: 13 amino acids. Trimming pared 5 bases from V and 4 bases from J, leaving 14 bases between. The germline gives CDR1 DFQATT, CDR2 SNEGSKA (reference sequence). This CDR3 is CSAQDPSGYGYTF. The CDR3 nucleotides are TGCAGTGCTCAGGACCCTTCGGGCTATGGCTACACCTTC.

This chain uses TRBV20-1 with TRBJ2-7; 9 positions agree with TRBD1. The J segment lost 2 bases and the V segment lost 6 bases, leaving 11 bases of the junction unmatched. CDR3 length equals 15 residues. In germline, CDR1 is DFQATT, CDR2 SNEGSKA (reference sequence). The CDR3 spells CSASRAGTGTYEQYF. CDR3 nucleotide sequence: TGCAGTGCCTCGCGGGCCGGGACAGGGACCTACGAGCAGTACTTC.

This clonotype has just one count. The V gene is TRBV4-1, the J gene TRBJ1-1; a weak D match, TRBD1 (5 bases). Trimming left V 3 bases short and J 0 bases short, with 14 bases between. This CDR3 is 16 amino acids long. Germline loops: CDR1 MGHRA, CDR2 YSYEKL. CDR3 sequence: CASSHDSGSLNTEAFF. CDR3 DNA sequence: TGCGCCAGCAGCCATGATTCAGGGAGCCTGAACACTGAAGCTTTCTTT.

V and J are TRBV23-1 and TRBJ2-6, with D possibly called TRBD1 or TRBD2 (6 bases each). TRBV23-1 is filed as an ORF, its function uncertain. The length of the CDR3 is 17 residues. V was pared by 4 bases and J by 0 bases, with 13 bases between. CDR3 sequence: CASSLGGRSSGANVLTF. The CDR3 coding sequence is TGCGCCAGCAGTCTAGGGGGGAGATCCTCTGGGGCCAACGTCCTGACTTTC.

The V call is TRBV10-3, the J call TRBJ2-3, with 8 bases that match TRBD1. With V trimmed by 8 bases and J by 3 bases, 4 bases remained unmatched. CDR3 length: 13 amino acids. Germline CDR1 is ENHRY and CDR2 is SYGVKD. In nucleotides, the CDR3 is TGTGCCATCTCGCAGGGGGCGACAGATACGCAGTATTTT. This encodes CAISQGATDTQYF.

The chain employs TRBV27 and TRBJ2-1; D possibly uses TRBD1 or TRBD2 (5 bases each). The CDR3 length is 16 residues. Germline V CDR1 and CDR2: MNHEY, SMNVEV (reference sequence). V lost 4 bases to trimming and J lost 7 bases, with 20 bases between them. The CDR3 DNA is TGTGCCAGCAGTTCCTCATTCATTGGGACCGGGAATGAGCAGTTCTTC. Its protein is CASSSSFIGTGNEQFF.

The chain uses TRBV11-2 and TRBJ2-3; 9 positions match TRBD1. CDR1 SGHAT and CDR2 FQNNGV come from the germline V gene. V gave up 6 bases and J gave up 2 bases; unmatched junction bases: 9. The CDR3 is 16 amino acids. This chain's CDR3 is CASRKLQGAVTDTQYF. In DNA form, the CDR3 reads TGTGCCAGCAGAAAATTACAGGGGGCAGTCACAGATACGCAGTATTTT.

This CDR3 is CASSQPGEESTDTQYF. In DNA, the CDR3 is TGTGCCAGCAGCCAACCGGGAGAGGAGAGCACAGATACGCAGTATTTT. This chain links TRBV3-1 with TRBJ2-3; D is perhaps TRBD2 (6 bases). Germline lookup yields CDR1 LGHDT and CDR2 YNNKEL (reference sequence). This CDR3 is 16 amino acids long. V was clipped by 2 bases and J by 0 bases, with 12 bases between them.

The V and J genes are TRBV9 and TRBJ2-5; tentative D call: TRBD1 (5 bases). The length of the CDR3 is 14 residues. Germline V gives CDR1 SGDLS, CDR2 YYNGEE. The V and J ends lost 4 bases and 1 base respectively, with 11 bases between them. CDR3 coding DNA: TGTGCCAGCAGCCCAAGACAGTCCCAAGAGACCCAGTACTTC. This codes for CASSPRQSQETQYF. The full variable domain, completed using reference TRBV9 and TRBJ2-5, is DSGVTQTPKHLITATGQRVTLRCSPRSGDLSVYWYQQSLDQGLQFLIQYYNGEERAKGNILERFSAQQFPDLHSELNLSSLELGDSALYFCASSPRQSQETQYFGPGTRLLVL.

The V call is TRBV10-2, the J call TRBJ1-1; D not certain. V was clipped by 3 bases and J by 1 base, with 3 bases between them. The CDR3 is made up of 12 amino acids. Germline lookup yields CDR1 WSHSY and CDR2 SAAADI. The chain's CDR3 is CASSEANTEAFF. DNA for the CDR3: TGCGCCAGCAGTGAAGCGAACACTGAAGCTTTCTTT.

The chain uses TRBV7-9 and TRBJ2-1, with unresolved D. Germline lookup yields CDR1 SEHNR and CDR2 FQNEAQ (reference sequence). The V and J ends lost 2 bases and 8 bases respectively, with 7 bases between them. This CDR3 has 12 residues. The CDR3 nucleotides read TGTGCCAGCAGCTTAACTCTCGATGAGCAGTTCTTC. Protein: CASSLTLDEQFF.

This chain joins TRBV12-3 or TRBV12-4 and TRBJ2-7; the D is unclear. V dropped 5 bases and J dropped 2 bases, with 10 bases sitting between them. The CDR3 totals 13 residues. The CDR3 sequence is CASSAGSTYEQYF. DNA for the CDR3: TGTGCCAGCAGTGCAGGCAGCACCTACGAGCAGTACTTC.

The chain has TRBV9 and TRBJ2-1; 9 bases map to TRBD1. CDR3 length equals 16 residues. Germline CDR1 reads SGDLS; CDR2 reads YYNGEE. After removal of 3 bases from V and 0 bases from J, the junction contained 4 bases not matched to a gene. Written as DNA, the CDR3 is TGTGCCAGCAGCGAAGGACAGGGGAGCTCCTACAATGAGCAGTTCTTC. Translated: CASSEGQGSSYNEQFF.

V and J are TRBV3-1 and TRBJ1-2, with unresolved D. The V and J ends lost 0 bases and 4 bases respectively, with 9 bases between them. This CDR3 has 14 residues. CDR1 and CDR2 (germline): LGHDT, YNNKEL (reference sequence). The CDR3 here is CASSQDSATYGYTF. Written as DNA, the CDR3 is TGTGCCAGCAGCCAAGATTCAGCAACCTATGGCTACACCTTC. Based on the CDR3 plus reference TRBV3-1 and TRBJ1-2, the full variable domain is DTAVSQTPKYLVTQMGNDKSIKCEQNLGHDTMYWYKQDSKKFLKIMFSYNNKELIINETVPNRFSPKSPDKAHLNLHINSLELGDSAVYFCASSQDSATYGYTFGSGTRLTVV.

This chain uses TRBV19 with TRBJ1-5; no definite D call. Per the germline V gene, CDR1 is LNHDA and CDR2 is SQIVND (reference sequence). Trimming took off 3 bases at V and 4 bases at J, with 13 bases between the two ends. CDR3 length: 15 amino acids. DNA of the CDR3: TGTGCCAGTAGTATCTCCTGGTCCCTAAATCAGCCCCAGCATTTT. Protein: CASSISWSLNQPQHF.

The rearrangement joins TRBV7-6 to TRBJ2-7, with D perhaps TRBD1 or TRBD2 (5 bases each). V shed 5 bases and J shed 0 bases, with 20 bases lying between them. The CDR3 extends over 17 amino acids. The germline V gene has CDR1 SGHVS and CDR2 FNYEAQ. The CDR3 sequence is CASSLPRGDSSSYEQYF. In DNA form, the CDR3 reads TGTGCCAGCAGCCTCCCGAGAGGGGATTCTAGCTCCTACGAGCAGTACTTC.

V gene TRBV4-1 combines with J gene TRBJ1-4; the D is unclear. The CDR3 sequence is 15 residues long. V was clipped by 5 bases and J by 4 bases, with 14 bases between them. Per germline, CDR1 MGHRA and CDR2 YSYEKL. CDR3 sequence: CASSGVNLLNEKLFF. CDR3 bases: TGCGCCAGCAGCGGGGTAAACCTGCTTAATGAAAAACTGTTTTTT.

This chain uses TRBV11-2 with TRBJ2-2; 9 bases agree with TRBD2. Germline trimming cut 3 bases from V and 4 bases from J; bases unmatched to any gene: 12. This CDR3 has 18 amino acids. Germline V CDR1 and CDR2: SGHAT, FQNNGV. The CDR3 DNA is TGTGCCAGCAGCTTCTCCGGAGCGGGAGGCTGGGGCACCGGGGAGCTGTTTTTT. This translates into CASSFSGAGGWGTGELFF.

V is TRBV20-1 and J is TRBJ1-1; D unresolved. This CDR3 is 11 amino acids long. Trimming stripped 6 bases from V and 3 bases from J, with 8 bases between. Germline V lookup: CDR1 DFQATT, CDR2 SNEGSKA (reference sequence). The chain's CDR3 is CSATPDTEAFF. The CDR3 DNA reads as TGCAGTGCCACACCAGACACTGAAGCTTTCTTT.

This chain joins TRBV5-6 and TRBJ1-1; D is uncertain. Germline V gene data show CDR1 as SGHDT and CDR2 as YYEEEE. CDR3 length equals 15 residues. Trimming pared 4 bases from V and 1 base from J, leaving 14 bases between. As DNA, the CDR3 is TGTGCCAGCAGCCCCGGACCTCGGTCGAACACTGAAGCTTTCTTT. Its protein product is CASSPGPRSNTEAFF.

The rearrangement uses TRBV7-8 and TRBJ2-2, with D tentatively TRBD1 (6 bases). There are 22 residues in the CDR3. Trimming took 2 bases from V and 1 from J, leaving 29 bases between them. In germline, CDR1 is SGHVS, CDR2 FQNEAQ. For the CDR3, the DNA is TGTGCCAGCAGCTTACAGACAGGTCATAGTTGGGGCCCCCTACAGAACACCGGGGAGCTGTTTTTT. Protein sequence: CASSLQTGHSWGPLQNTGELFF.

This chain joins TRBV12-3 or TRBV12-4 and TRBJ1-5; a weak D match, TRBD1 (6 bases). The ends were cut back, 6 bases at V and 4 bases at J, with 22 bases in the middle. The CDR3 spans 17 residues. CDR3 DNA: TGTGCCAGCAGCCCATTCCCTCTAGGGCAGGGGAATCAGCCCCAGCATTTT. Translated: CASSPFPLGQGNQPQHF.

The chain recombines TRBV6-5 with TRBJ2-1, with 8 bases aligning to TRBD2. The CDR3 has 15 amino acids. Losses at the gene ends were 9 bases for V and 5 bases for J; bases not matched to a gene: 12. Germline CDR1 and CDR2: MNHEY and SVGAGI. The CDR3 loop is CASGDGRASNNEQFF. In nucleotides, the CDR3 is TGTGCCAGTGGAGACGGGAGGGCCTCTAACAATGAGCAGTTCTTC.

The V and J genes are TRBV5-8 and TRBJ1-4; D gene ambiguous. Germline V gene data show CDR1 as SGHTS and CDR2 as YDEGEE. Deletions cut 4 bases from V and 0 bases from J, with 13 bases between. This CDR3 is 16 amino acids long. This CDR3 is CASSHSGEATNEKLFF. CDR3 coding DNA: TGTGCCAGCAGCCACTCGGGTGAAGCAACTAATGAAAAACTGTTTTTT.

The chain uses TRBV7-3 and TRBJ2-3; 10 bases agree with TRBD2. Germline trimming cut 1 base from V and 2 bases from J; bases unmatched to any gene: 12. CDR3 length: 19 amino acids. Germline lookup yields CDR1 SGHTA and CDR2 FQGTGA. The CDR3 nucleotides are TGTGCCAGCAGCTTAAAGGGGAACGGACTAGCGGATCTCACAGATACGCAGTATTTT. The encoded protein is CASSLKGNGLADLTDTQYF.

The gene calls are TRBV7-9 and TRBJ1-1; 11 bases are a match to TRBD1. The CDR3 is 15 residues long. Trimming removed 5 bases from V and 5 bases from J; junction bases left unmatched: 7. Germline loops: CDR1 SEHNR, CDR2 FQNEAQ (reference sequence). The DNA for the CDR3 is TGTGCCAGCAGCACAGGGACAGGGGGGCGAACTGAAGCTTTCTTT. Protein sequence: CASSTGTGGRTEAFF.

The rearrangement joins TRBV30 to TRBJ1-1, with no clear D. Germline CDR1 reads GTSNPN; CDR2 reads SVGIG (reference sequence). Trimming stripped 2 bases from V and 0 bases from J, with 13 bases between. The CDR3 loop spans 15 amino acids. For the CDR3, the DNA is TGTGCCTGGAGTCCCCCATGGGTTCTGAACACTGAAGCTTTCTTT. Its protein product is CAWSPPWVLNTEAFF. Full variable domain (rest looked up from reference TRBV30 and TRBJ1-1): SQTIHQWPATLVQPVGSPLSLECTVEGTSNPNLYWYRQAAGRGLQLLFYSVGIGQISSEVPQNLSASRPQDRQFILSSKKLLLSDSGFYLCAWSPPWVLNTEAFFGQGTRLTVV.

The chain carries TRBV11-2 and TRBJ1-1; D gene unclear. Germline values: CDR1 SGHAT, CDR2 FQNNGV. Deletions cut 5 bases from V and 6 bases from J, with 19 bases between. The CDR3 length is 15 residues. The CDR3, as DNA: TGTGCCAGCAGCGAAGCAAGCGAACCGGGCGCTGAAGCTTTCTTT. This gives the protein CASSEASEPGAEAFF. Based on the CDR3 plus reference TRBV11-2 and TRBJ1-1, the full variable domain is EAGVAQSPRYKIIEKRQSVAFWCNPISGHATLYWYQQILGQGPKLLIQFQNNGVVDDSQLPKDRFSAERLKGVDSTLKIQPAKLEDSAVYLCASSEASEPGAEAFFGQGTRLTVV.

The chain links TRBV27 to TRBJ2-3; TRBD2 agrees at 10 bases. This CDR3 region has 16 residues. The V and J ends lost 5 bases and 4 bases, in that order; junction bases with no gene match: 9. The germline V gene encodes CDR1 MNHEY and CDR2 SMNVEV (reference sequence). CDR3 nucleotide sequence: TGTGCCAGCAGTCCCGATCTAGCGGGAGAGGCAGATACGCAGTATTTT. It encodes CASSPDLAGEADTQYF.